This T cell receptor beta chain was captured by sequencing in a study of beta chain features in type 1 diabetes. Study-level findings and limits: PCR might preferentially amplify shorter templates, equally in patients and controls.

Note on this clone: Its specificity is not known.

The V gene lost 5 bases and the J gene lost 1 base, with 14 bases spanning the gap. In germline, CDR1 is MNHEY, CDR2 SVGAGI. This CDR3 region has 15 residues. TCRB transcripts that were expressed got sequenced, as all of the isolated RNA had been reverse transcribed. Libraries were prepared by immunoSEQ multiplex PCR; TCRdb keeps only in-frame clonotypes and omits some of them. The sample shows 200,000 to 250,000 clones, less than 35% of them seen only once. In total, each donor contributed a single heparinised blood draw that averaged about 120 mL. The sequencing sample was made of central memory CD4+ T cells from blood. This clonotype was sampled from a man younger than 40 in good health. The rearrangement links TRBV6-5 to TRBJ1-1; D not certain. The CDR3 region has the DNA TGTGCCAGCAGTGTCACCCAAGGGAAGAACACTGAAGCTTTCTTT. This sequence encodes CASSVTQGKNTEAFF.